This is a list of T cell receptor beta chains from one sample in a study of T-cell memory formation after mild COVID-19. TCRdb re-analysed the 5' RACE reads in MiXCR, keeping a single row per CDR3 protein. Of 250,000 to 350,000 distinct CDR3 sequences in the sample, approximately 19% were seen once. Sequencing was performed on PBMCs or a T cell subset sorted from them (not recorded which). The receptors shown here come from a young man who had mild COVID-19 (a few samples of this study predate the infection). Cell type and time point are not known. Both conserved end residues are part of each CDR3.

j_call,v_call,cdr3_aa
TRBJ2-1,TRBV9,CASTRTSGNNEQFF
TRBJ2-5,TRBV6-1,CASSGLRGRDTARETQYF
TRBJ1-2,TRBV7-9,CASSFPAGVWSGYTF
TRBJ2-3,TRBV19,CASSIMEGETDTQYF
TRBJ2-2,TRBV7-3,CASSETGRSGGELFF
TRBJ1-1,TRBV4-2,CASSQQTGLGNTEAFF
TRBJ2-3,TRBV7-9,CASSSATDTQYF
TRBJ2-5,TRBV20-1,CSARDLRRRSEGETQYF
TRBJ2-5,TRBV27,CASSPTIRKETQYF
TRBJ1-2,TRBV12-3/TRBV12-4,CASSIAGAYGYTF
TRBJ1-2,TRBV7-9,CASSRRSWDGHGYTF
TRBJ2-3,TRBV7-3,CASSIQAGGLDTQYF
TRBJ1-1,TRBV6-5,CASSYPKNRGQVNTEAFF
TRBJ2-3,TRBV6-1,CASSETQVGSVQYF
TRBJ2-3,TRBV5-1,CASSLELLTDTQYF
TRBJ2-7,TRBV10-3,CAISEMQGARYEQYF
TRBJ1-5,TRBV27,CASSLSSRSNQPQHF
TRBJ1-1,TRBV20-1,CSARNTNTEAFF
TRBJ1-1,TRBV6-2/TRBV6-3,CASTLDRGLGAFF
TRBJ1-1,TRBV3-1,CASSLRQGGTEAFF
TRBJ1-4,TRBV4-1,CASSLRDRGKRANEKLFF
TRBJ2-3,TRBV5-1,CASRHLAGGLTDTQYF
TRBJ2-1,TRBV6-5,CASSYGRGAYNEQFF
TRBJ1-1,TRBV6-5,CASSYLFGRTEAFF
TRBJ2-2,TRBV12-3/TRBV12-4,CASTWTSGGELFF
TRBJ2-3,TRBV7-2,CASSSSHTDTQYF
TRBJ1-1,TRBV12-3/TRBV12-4,CASSPLRGQGTTEAFF
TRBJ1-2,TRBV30,CAWRTPGGFYGYTF
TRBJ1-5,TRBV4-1,CASSQDEGGYRPQHF
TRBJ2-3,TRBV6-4,CASSELGSTDTQYF
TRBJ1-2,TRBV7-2,CASSSSVGISHYGYTF
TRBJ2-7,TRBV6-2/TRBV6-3,CASSYVNRGYEKYF
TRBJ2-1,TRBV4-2,CASSQLATLSDNEQFF
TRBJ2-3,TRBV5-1,CASRRQGGTDTQYF
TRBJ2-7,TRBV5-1,CASSLGGVNEQYF
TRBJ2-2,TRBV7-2,CASSSAGFSGELFF
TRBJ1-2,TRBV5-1,CASSPPLSSYGYTF
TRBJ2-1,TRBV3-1,CASSQVTGENSGEQFF
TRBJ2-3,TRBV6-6,CASSYSPGDTQYF
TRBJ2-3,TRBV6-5,CASSYSGQGIADTQYF
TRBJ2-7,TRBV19,CASSIGENLREQYF
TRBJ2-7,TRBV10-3,CAISDWGPEQYF
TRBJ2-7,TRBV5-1,CASSLGGTSSYEQYF
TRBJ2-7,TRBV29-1,CSVSGFDEQYF
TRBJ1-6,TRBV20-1,CSAKWTGLQNSPLHF
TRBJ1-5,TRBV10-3,CATGLVDQPQHF
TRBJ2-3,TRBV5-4,CASSSGGTSTDTQYF
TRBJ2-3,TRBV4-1,CASSRTRDTTDTQYF
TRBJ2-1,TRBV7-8,CASSTRGPDEQFF